The 11 T cell receptor beta chains given below trace back to one sample, sequenced in a study of T cell responses to AZD1222 COVID-19 vaccine. Sequencing was performed with immunoSEQ multiplex PCR; in TCRdb, only in-frame clones are kept and a portion is missing. The table has 150,000 to 200,000 clones, 85% to 90% seen once; the top ten hold less than 3%. The starting material was peripheral blood, obtained on day 0 of MenACWY control vaccination. The receptors derive from an adult in good health.

J is TRBJ2-7 and V is TRBV28; possible D gene TRBD2, 6 bases. Germline CDR1 MDHEN, CDR2 SYDVKM. This CDR3 is built from 13 residues. Trimming shortened V by 3 bases and J by 6 bases, and 12 bases separated the two germline ends. The CDR3 reads CASSFGGEAEQYF. The CDR3 DNA is TGTGCCAGCAGTTTCGGGGGAGAAGCCGAGCAGTACTTC.

This chain uses TRBV6-2 or TRBV6-3 with TRBJ1-1; tentative D call: TRBD1 (6 bases). This CDR3 region has 15 residues. Germline CDR1 MNHEY, CDR2 SVGEGT. The V and J ends lost 4 bases and 4 bases respectively, with 16 bases between them. The CDR3 sequence: CASSSDRGKGTEAFF. CDR3 coding DNA: TGTGCCAGCAGTTCCGATAGGGGGAAGGGCACTGAAGCTTTCTTT.

J is TRBJ1-1 and V is TRBV6-5; D remains unclear. CDR1 is MNHEY, CDR2 SVGAGI, per germline. The CDR3 runs 15 residues. The V and J ends lost 6 bases and 3 bases respectively, with 17 bases between them. In DNA, the CDR3 is TGTGCCAGCAGGGGCGCGAATTCGGGCTACACTGAAGCTTTCTTT. Protein: CASRGANSGYTEAFF.

The chain joins TRBV7-8 to TRBJ2-7; perhaps TRBD1 as D (6 bases). This CDR3 contains 15 residues. V lost 3 bases, J lost 0 bases, and 12 bases lay in between. Germline CDR1 is SGHVS and CDR2 is FQNEAQ. The CDR3 DNA reads TGTGCCAGCAGCTTTACAGGGCTGAGCTCCTACGAGCAGTACTTC. Its protein product is CASSFTGLSSYEQYF.

The V call is TRBV19, the J call TRBJ1-3; a weak D match, TRBD1 (5 bases). In germline, CDR1 is LNHDA, CDR2 SQIVND (reference sequence). The CDR3 spans 14 residues. Trimming stripped 7 bases from V and 0 bases from J, with 10 bases between. The CDR3 DNA reads TGTGCCAGTACACAGGAAAACTCTGGAAACACCATATATTTT. It translates to CASTQENSGNTIYF.

In this sample, this clone turned up once. J is TRBJ1-1 and V is TRBV27; D unclear. CDR1 and CDR2 (germline): MNHEY, SMNVEV (reference sequence). This CDR3 has 15 residues. V was pared by 2 bases and J by 3 bases, with 13 bases between. In DNA form, the CDR3 reads TGTGCCAGCAGTTTACAATACAGTTTCGACACTGAAGCTTTCTTT. Its translation is CASSLQYSFDTEAFF.

The V and J genes are TRBV7-2 and TRBJ1-2; no firm D call. Germline CDR1 and CDR2: SGHTA and FQGNSA. This CDR3 has 14 residues. Between the trimmed V and J ends, which lost 5 bases and 8 bases, there was a span of 18 bases. CDR3 sequence (DNA): TGTGCCAGCAGCGGAGTCGTTCCCTTCCAGGGCTACACCTTC. It specifies CASSGVVPFQGYTF.

The chain joins TRBV2 to TRBJ2-5, with 8 bases identical to TRBD1. J lost 5 bases, V lost 2 bases, and 7 bases had no gene match. The CDR3 extends over 15 amino acids. From germline, CDR1 is SNHLY and CDR2 FYNNEI. This CDR3 reads CASSELRGRGETQYF. The CDR3, as DNA: TGTGCCAGCAGTGAACTCAGGGGGCGCGGGGAGACCCAGTACTTC.

The rearrangement links TRBV6-5 to TRBJ1-1, with D perhaps TRBD1 (5 bases). Trimming left V 6 bases short and J 3 bases short, with 14 bases between. CDR1 and CDR2 (germline): MNHEY, SVGAGI. The CDR3 contains 14 residues. The CDR3 loop reads CASRTQALDTEAFF. CDR3 DNA sequence: TGTGCCAGCAGGACACAGGCCCTGGACACTGAAGCTTTCTTT.

V usage is TRBV27 and J usage is TRBJ1-5; D not certain. With 4 bases removed from V and 6 bases from J, the gap between germline ends came to 10 bases. Germline values: CDR1 MNHEY, CDR2 SMNVEV (reference sequence). The CDR3 is 13 amino acids. In nucleotides, the CDR3 is TGTGCCAGCAGTTCCCGGACGGGTCAGCCCCAGCATTTT. Amino acid sequence: CASSSRTGQPQHF.

The chain employs TRBV30 and TRBJ1-1; D gene ambiguous. The CDR3 is 13 residues long. Germline CDR1 is GTSNPN and CDR2 is SVGIG (reference sequence). V was shortened by 1 base and J by 1 base, with 7 bases between the two germline ends. The CDR3 bases are TGTGCCTGGAGTGGACGGGGGAACACTGAAGCTTTCTTT. As protein: CAWSGRGNTEAFF.